Listed below are T cell receptor beta chains from one sample, sequenced in a study of cytomegalovirus exposure and HLA in healthy donors. Assay used: immunoSEQ multiplex PCR; TCRdb lists only in-frame clones, some missing. The table includes fewer than 200,000 clones, roughly 70% detected once. Sequences were obtained from PBMCs. These receptors were obtained from a girl aged 10 to 17 in good health and CMV-seronegative. CDR3s include the opening cysteine and the closing phenylalanine or tryptophan. D genes are given only for firm matches. Only part of the rows carry a size: once, few, many, or a class if the clone is expanded.

V	size	D	J	DNA	CDR3
TRBV5-5	-	-	TRBJ2-7	TGTGCCAGCAGCTTGGGGAATGGACAGAAAGGGTACTTC	CASSLGNGQKGYF
TRBV19	-	TRBD1	TRBJ2-7	TGTGCCAGTAGTATAGGTTCCGGACAGGAGTCCTACGAGCAGTACTTC	CASSIGSGQESYEQYF
TRBV6-6	-	-	TRBJ2-1	TGTGCCAGCACCCCCGGCAGGGAGCAGTTCTTC	CASTPGREQFF
TRBV6-5	-	-	TRBJ1-1	TGTGCCAGCAGTTACTCGACAGGCAGGGTGGTGGCTGAAGCTTTCTTT	CASSYSTGRVVAEAFF
TRBV5-4	-	-	TRBJ1-1	TGTGCCAGCAGCCACCGGGACACGAACACTGAAGCTTTCTTT	CASSHRDTNTEAFF
TRBV27	once	TRBD2	TRBJ2-7	TGTGCCAGCAGTTTAAGGAAGGGGAGGGAGTACGAGCAGTACTTC	CASSLRKGREYEQYF
TRBV13	-	TRBD1	TRBJ2-7	TGTGCCAGCAGTTCTACCGGGACAGCTTCCTACGAGCAGTACTTC	CASSSTGTASYEQYF
TRBV19	few	-	TRBJ1-2	TGTGCCAGTAGTATCCTGACTCAAAACTATGGCTACACCTTC	CASSILTQNYGYTF
TRBV11-3	-	-	TRBJ2-1	TGTGCCAGCAGCTTTTCGGTGGGGCCGGTTAATGAGCAGTTCTTC	CASSFSVGPVNEQFF
TRBV7-9	-	-	TRBJ2-3	TGTGCCAGCAGCCACCCTAGTTCCCCAGATACGCAGTATTTT	CASSHPSSPDTQYF
TRBV7-2	-	-	TRBJ1-2	TGTGCCAGCAGCTTAGGACAGACTAACTATGGCTACACCTTC	CASSLGQTNYGYTF
TRBV19	-	TRBD1	TRBJ2-7	TGTGCCAGCACCAAAGTCGGGACAGGGGGCGAGCAGTACTTC	CASTKVGTGGEQYF
TRBV4-2	-	-	TRBJ1-2	TGTGCCAGCAGCCAAGATCTCGGGGGAAGTTCAAATGGCTACACCTTC	CASSQDLGGSSNGYTF
TRBV7-9	few	-	TRBJ1-3	TGTGCCAGCAGCTTGGGCGGGGGAAACACCATATATTTT	CASSLGGGNTIYF
TRBV9	-	TRBD1	TRBJ2-7	TGTGCCAGCAGCCCCCCCGGGGCAGGGGGCTCCGAGCAGTACTTC	CASSPPGAGGSEQYF
TRBV6-5	-	-	TRBJ2-3	TGTGCCAGCAGTTACGGGGGGTTAACAGATACGCAGTATTTT	CASSYGGLTDTQYF
TRBV2	-	TRBD1	TRBJ1-5	TGTGCCAGCAGTATACAGGGGGAGGTCAATCAGCCCCAGCATTTT	CASSIQGEVNQPQHF
TRBV19	few	-	TRBJ2-1	TGTGCCAGTAGTATTGTGGGGGGAGCCGAGCAGTTCTTC	CASSIVGGAEQFF
TRBV6-5	-	TRBD1	TRBJ2-2	TGTGCCAGCAGTTACGGGACAGGGGCCACCGGGGAGCTGTTTTTT	CASSYGTGATGELFF
TRBV7-4	-	-	TRBJ1-1	TGTGCCAGCAGCGCAGTACAGGGTTCGGCTGAAGCTTTCTTT	CASSAVQGSAEAFF
TRBV2	-	-	TRBJ1-6	TGTGCCAGCAGTCCTCTTCACAGCTCCTATAATTCACCCCTCCACTTT	CASSPLHSSYNSPLHF
TRBV4-2	-	-	TRBJ2-7	TGTGCCAGCAGCCAAGGAGAAGCCTACGAGCAGTACTTC	CASSQGEAYEQYF
TRBV2	few	TRBD1	TRBJ1-5	TGTGCCAGCACCCGGGACAGGGGAGAGCCCCAGCATTTT	CASTRDRGEPQHF
TRBV5-1	-	-	TRBJ2-7	TGCGCCAGCAGCTTGGCCGCGGCTACGTACTTC	CASSLAAATYF
TRBV27	once	TRBD1	TRBJ1-2	TGTGCCAGCAGTCATACAGGGGCCAGGGCTAACTATGGCTACACCTTC	CASSHTGARANYGYTF
TRBV4-2	-	TRBD2	TRBJ2-5	TGTGCCAGCAGCCAGACTAGCGGGGGGAAAGAGACCCAGTACTTC	CASSQTSGGKETQYF
TRBV5-1	-	TRBD2	TRBJ2-5	TGCGCCAGCAGCTTGAGTAGCGGGGGGCCCCGAGAGACCCAGTACTTC	CASSLSSGGPRETQYF
TRBV12-5	-	-	TRBJ2-1	TGTGCTAGTGGATCCCTAGGGGGCGGGGTGGGCAATGAGCAGTTCTTC	CASGSLGGGVGNEQFF
TRBV7-6	-	-	TRBJ2-3	TGTGCCAGCAGCTTACTTTTACTGGATACGCAGTATTTT	CASSLLLLDTQYF
TRBV19	-	-	TRBJ2-3	TGTGCCAGTAGTTCGTCAGGGGCGCAGGTTCCAGATACGCAGTATTTT	CASSSSGAQVPDTQYF
TRBV7-9	-	TRBD2	TRBJ2-1	TGTGCCAGCAGCTTAGCGCGGGGGGTCTACAATGAGCAGTTCTTC	CASSLARGVYNEQFF
TRBV6-5	few	-	TRBJ2-7	TGTGCCAGCAGCTACCCTCGGCGGGGCGGCGAGCAGTACTTC	CASSYPRRGGEQYF
TRBV2	-	TRBD2	TRBJ2-7	TGTGCCAGCACCCCGACGACTAGCGGGGGAGAGCAGTACTTC	CASTPTTSGGEQYF
TRBV9	-	-	TRBJ2-7	TGTGCCAGCAGCCCACAGAATGCCTACGAGCAGTACTTC	CASSPQNAYEQYF
TRBV6-6	-	TRBD1	TRBJ1-5	TGTGCCAGCACGGAACAGGGGCTGGGTCAGCCCCAGCATTTT	CASTEQGLGQPQHF
TRBV7-9	-	TRBD1	TRBJ2-2	TGTGCCAGCAGCTCTGGACAGGGCCTATACACCGGGGAGCTGTTTTTT	CASSSGQGLYTGELFF
TRBV6-5	-	-	TRBJ1-1	TGTGCCAGTATGACAGGTAACACTGAAGCTTTCTTT	CASMTGNTEAFF
TRBV5-4	-	-	TRBJ2-3	TGTGCCAGCAGCCTCGCGGACACAGATACGCAGTATTTT	CASSLADTDTQYF
TRBV6-5	-	TRBD1	TRBJ2-7	TGTGCCAGCGCGTACGGGGACAGGGGGTACGAGCAGTACTTC	CASAYGDRGYEQYF
TRBV5-6	-	TRBD2	TRBJ2-3	TGTGCCAGCAGCCTTACTAGCGGGGGGGCGGGAAGCACAGATACGCAGTATTTT	CASSLTSGGAGSTDTQYF
TRBV7-2	few	-	TRBJ1-5	TGTGCCAGCAGCTTCCCGAATCAGCCCCAGCATTTT	CASSFPNQPQHF
TRBV19	few	TRBD2	TRBJ2-1	TGTGCCAGTAGTATAGTGACTAGCGGCTACAATGAGCAGTTCTTC	CASSIVTSGYNEQFF
TRBV19	-	-	TRBJ2-7	TGTGCCAGTAGTAAAAGCCAGGGTTCCTACGAGCAGTACTTC	CASSKSQGSYEQYF
TRBV9	-	TRBD2	TRBJ2-1	TGTCACTTTAAGCGGGGACCGAGCTCCTACAATGAGCAGTTCTTC	CHFKRGPSSYNEQFF
TRBV29-1	-	-	TRBJ2-2	TGCAGCGTTACTCCCCCGGGGGGCGGCACCGGGGAGCTGTTTTTT	CSVTPPGGGTGELFF
TRBV5-4	-	TRBD2	TRBJ2-1	TGTGCCAGCAGCTTCGGGGGGGTTTACAATGAGCAGTTCTTC	CASSFGGVYNEQFF